Listed below are T cell receptor beta chains from one sample, sequenced in a study of T cell responses to AZD1222 COVID-19 vaccine. The data were produced by immunoSEQ multiplex PCR, yet TCRdb's version contains in-frame clones alone and is incomplete. The table includes fewer than 130,000 clones, about 90% detected once. This specimen consisted of peripheral blood, obtained 28 days after the second AZD1222 dose. The source is an adult who received the AZD1222 COVID-19 vaccine. The CDR3 runs from the conserved cysteine through the conserved F or W. A D gene is named only where the DNA matches it firmly. Some rows mark clone size as missing; the rest say once, few, many or name a class of expanded clone.

abundance: once; d_gene: NA; v_gene: TRBV27; j_gene: TRBJ2-6; CDR3nt: TGTGCCAGCAGGCTGGGCGGGGCCAACGTCCTGACTTTC; CDR3aa: CASRLGGANVLTF
abundance: NA; d_gene: TRBD1; v_gene: TRBV11-2; j_gene: TRBJ2-7; CDR3nt: TGTGCCAGCAGCAGACAGGGGCCATCTACGGGGGAGCAGTACTTC; CDR3aa: CASSRQGPSTGEQYF
abundance: NA; d_gene: NA; v_gene: TRBV2; j_gene: TRBJ1-2; CDR3nt: TGTGCCAGCAGTGAAGACTATGGCTACACCTTC; CDR3aa: CASSEDYGYTF
abundance: once; d_gene: NA; v_gene: TRBV11-2; j_gene: TRBJ2-6; CDR3nt: TGTGCCAGCAGCTTAAAGCCCTCAGGGGCAATTGGGGCCAACGTCCTGACTTTC; CDR3aa: CASSLKPSGAIGANVLTF
abundance: NA; d_gene: NA; v_gene: TRBV6-2/TRBV6-3; j_gene: TRBJ2-3; CDR3nt: TGTGCCAGCAGCCCCCGCTCGCCGACAGATACGCAGTATTTT; CDR3aa: CASSPRSPTDTQYF
abundance: NA; d_gene: TRBD1; v_gene: TRBV6-5; j_gene: TRBJ2-5; CDR3nt: TGTGCCAGCAGTTCCTACAGGGGGCGGGACCAAGAGACCCAGTACTTC; CDR3aa: CASSSYRGRDQETQYF
abundance: once; d_gene: TRBD2; v_gene: TRBV18; j_gene: TRBJ2-3; CDR3nt: TGTGCCAGCTCACCGACCACTAGCGGGGGGGCAGATACGCAGTATTTT; CDR3aa: CASSPTTSGGADTQYF
abundance: once; d_gene: NA; v_gene: TRBV15; j_gene: TRBJ1-3; CDR3nt: TGTGCCACCAGCAGAGGACAGACCTCTGGAAACACCATATATTTT; CDR3aa: CATSRGQTSGNTIYF
abundance: NA; d_gene: NA; v_gene: TRBV20-1; j_gene: TRBJ2-1; CDR3nt: TGCAGTGTAAACGGCTACAATGAGCAGTTCTTC; CDR3aa: CSVNGYNEQFF
abundance: NA; d_gene: NA; v_gene: TRBV3-1/TRBV3-2; j_gene: TRBJ1-2; CDR3nt: TGTGCCAGCAGCCCGGACCGGATCTATGGCTACACCTTC; CDR3aa: CASSPDRIYGYTF
abundance: NA; d_gene: TRBD1; v_gene: TRBV6-1; j_gene: TRBJ1-5; CDR3nt: TGTGCCAGCAGTGACAGGGGGGCCTATCAGCCCCAGCATTTT; CDR3aa: CASSDRGAYQPQHF
abundance: NA; d_gene: NA; v_gene: TRBV27; j_gene: TRBJ2-1; CDR3nt: TGTGCCAGCAGTTTAGGTGGGAATGAGCAGTTCTTC; CDR3aa: CASSLGGNEQFF
abundance: NA; d_gene: NA; v_gene: TRBV24-1; j_gene: TRBJ2-2; CDR3nt: TGTGCCACCAGGGTCAAACAGGGGAACACCGGGGAGCTGTTTTTT; CDR3aa: CATRVKQGNTGELFF
abundance: NA; d_gene: TRBD1; v_gene: TRBV30; j_gene: TRBJ1-2; CDR3nt: TGTGCCTGGAGTAGGGACAGTGACTATGGCTACACCTTC; CDR3aa: CAWSRDSDYGYTF
abundance: NA; d_gene: TRBD2; v_gene: TRBV4-1; j_gene: TRBJ2-3; CDR3nt: TGCGCCAGCAGCCAAGGACTAGCGGGATGGGATACGCAGTATTTT; CDR3aa: CASSQGLAGWDTQYF
abundance: NA; d_gene: NA; v_gene: TRBV10-3; j_gene: TRBJ2-7; CDR3nt: TGTGCCATCAGTGAGAAGAGGGACCACTCCTACGAGCAGTACTTC; CDR3aa: CAISEKRDHSYEQYF
abundance: NA; d_gene: TRBD2; v_gene: TRBV24-1; j_gene: TRBJ2-1; CDR3nt: TGTGCCACCAGTGGACTAGCGGGAGGGAATGAGCAGTTCTTC; CDR3aa: CATSGLAGGNEQFF
abundance: once; d_gene: TRBD2; v_gene: TRBV18; j_gene: TRBJ2-3; CDR3nt: TGTGCCAGCTCACCCACTGGACTAGCGGGGAATACGCAGTATTTT; CDR3aa: CASSPTGLAGNTQYF
abundance: NA; d_gene: NA; v_gene: TRBV5-1; j_gene: TRBJ2-3; CDR3nt: TGCGCCAGCAGCTTGGGGGGGACCACAGATACGCAGTATTTT; CDR3aa: CASSLGGTTDTQYF
abundance: NA; d_gene: NA; v_gene: TRBV11-3; j_gene: TRBJ2-5; CDR3nt: TGTGCCAGCAGCTTTGGGAGGACTAGGGGGGCGATCCAGTACTTC; CDR3aa: CASSFGRTRGAIQYF
abundance: NA; d_gene: NA; v_gene: TRBV19; j_gene: TRBJ2-7; CDR3nt: TGTGCCAGTAGTATATGGACACGCGGCGAGCAGTACTTC; CDR3aa: CASSIWTRGEQYF
abundance: NA; d_gene: NA; v_gene: TRBV21-1; j_gene: TRBJ1-2; CDR3nt: TGTGCCAGCAGCAAAGTTGCCAGGGCCTACTGGGGGTATGGCTACACCTTC; CDR3aa: CASSKVARAYWGYGYTF
abundance: NA; d_gene: TRBD1; v_gene: TRBV18; j_gene: TRBJ1-2; CDR3nt: TGTGCCAGCTCACCCCAGGGGGCTGTCTATGGCTACACCTTC; CDR3aa: CASSPQGAVYGYTF
abundance: NA; d_gene: NA; v_gene: TRBV5-6; j_gene: TRBJ2-7; CDR3nt: TGTGCCAGCAGCCAGCTAGCGAGGGGGATCTCCTACGAGCAGTACTTC; CDR3aa: CASSQLARGISYEQYF
abundance: NA; d_gene: NA; v_gene: TRBV10-1; j_gene: TRBJ2-3; CDR3nt: TGCGCCACCAGACAGGATAGCACAGATACGCAGTATTTT; CDR3aa: CATRQDSTDTQYF
abundance: NA; d_gene: NA; v_gene: TRBV12-3/TRBV12-4; j_gene: TRBJ2-1; CDR3nt: TGTGCCAGCAGTTTGTCGGACTGGCGTGAGCAGTTCTTC; CDR3aa: CASSLSDWREQFF
abundance: once; d_gene: NA; v_gene: TRBV19; j_gene: TRBJ1-5; CDR3nt: TGTGCCAGTAGTATTCGACAGAACAATCAGCCCCAGCATTTT; CDR3aa: CASSIRQNNQPQHF
abundance: NA; d_gene: TRBD1; v_gene: TRBV19; j_gene: TRBJ1-2; CDR3nt: TGTGCCAGTAGTATAGTAGGGACAGGGGATGGCTACACCTTC; CDR3aa: CASSIVGTGDGYTF
abundance: NA; d_gene: NA; v_gene: TRBV19; j_gene: TRBJ2-2; CDR3nt: TGTGCCAGTAGTATTAGCCAGAGCGGCACCGGGGAGCTGTTTTTT; CDR3aa: CASSISQSGTGELFF
abundance: NA; d_gene: NA; v_gene: TRBV12-3/TRBV12-4; j_gene: TRBJ1-2; CDR3nt: TGTGCCAGCAGTTTATTACGGAACTATGGCTACACCTTC; CDR3aa: CASSLLRNYGYTF